The entry below gives a single T cell receptor (beta chain) sequence along with its context. What it recognizes is unknown. These data come from a study of blood T cells in healthy people across ages. The study, taken as a whole, reports: There was a strong correlation between TCR beta diversity and naive T cell percentage.

The CDR3 contains 12 residues. The germline V gene encodes CDR1 GTSNPN and CDR2 SVGIG (reference sequence). The germline V and J ends were trimmed by 2 bases and 3 bases, with 6 bases remaining between them. Isolation of PBMCs gave at least 6.5 million cells per sample. The authors ran a second PCR of about 7 to 11 cycles using a sample-barcoded 5' primer and a J-beta primer mix. A tag from a template-switch adaptor with 12 random nucleotides marked each cDNA molecule. MiXCR, run by TCRdb on the 5' RACE reads, gives a single entry per CDR3 protein. The sample records hundreds of thousands of distinct CDR3 sequences, nearly 60% being singletons.

Source material: blood. The chain couples TRBV30 to TRBJ2-3; D unclear. The clonotype comes from a man younger than 40 in good health. Here the CDR3 reads CAWSRQTDTQYF. The CDR3 DNA is TGTGCCTGGAGTAGGCAGACAGATACGCAGTATTTT.